Following are 20 T cell receptor beta chains from one sample sequenced in a study of T cell changes during pregnancy in multiple sclerosis (dated by TCRdb to between 2018 and 2020). Libraries were built with the immunoSEQ multiplex PCR assay. TCRdb's version of the immuneACCESS table is confined to in-frame rearrangements and falls short of the full clone set. An unresolved V gene accounts for under half of the shortfall where checked; the remainder is of unknown origin. For this sample the table gives approximately 130,000 clones, of which 90% to 98% were detected only once. The ten most abundant clones make up over 0.35% of the sample. The source was peripheral blood, collected after pregnancy. Receptors originate from a female donor with multiple sclerosis, enrolled in a pregnancy study.

CDR3 amino acids: CASSFWTGGLQPQHF. CDR3 DNA sequence: TGTGCCAGCAGTTTCTGGACAGGGGGCCTTCAGCCCCAGCATTTT. The rearrangement links TRBV28 to TRBJ1-5; 11 bases map to TRBD1. The V segment lost 3 bases and the J segment 6 bases; nucleotides outside the gene matches: 4. Per germline, CDR1 MDHEN and CDR2 SYDVKM. The CDR3 length is 15 residues. Based on the CDR3 plus reference TRBV28 and TRBJ1-5, the full variable domain is DVKVTQSSRYLVKRTGEKVFLECVQDMDHENMFWYRQDPGLGLRLIYFSYDVKMKEKGDIPEGYSVSREKKERFSLILESASTNQTSMYLCASSFWTGGLQPQHFGDGTRLSIL.

The genes are TRBV18 and TRBJ1-2; maybe TRBD1 (5 bases). Germline V gene sequence: CDR1 KGHSH, CDR2 LQKENI. Trimming took 3 bases from V and 1 from J, leaving 12 bases between them. The CDR3 consists of 15 residues. The CDR3: CASSPWGEDNYGYTF. CDR3 nucleotide sequence: TGTGCCAGCTCACCGTGGGGGGAGGATAACTATGGCTACACCTTC.

The rearrangement uses TRBV27 and TRBJ2-2, with 7 bases aligning to TRBD2. This CDR3 has 14 residues. The junction had 0 bases not matched to a gene; V was cut back by 2 bases and J by 3 bases. Germline CDR1 and CDR2: MNHEY and SMNVEV (reference sequence). CDR3: CASSLRGDTGELFF. As DNA, the CDR3 is TGTGCCAGCAGTTTACGGGGGGACACCGGGGAGCTGTTTTTT.

This sequence joins TRBV10-3 and TRBJ2-5; TRBD1 aligns across 9 bases. Unmatched junction bases numbered 13, after V lost 10 bases and J lost 4 bases. Germline V gene data show CDR1 as ENHRY and CDR2 as SYGVKD. CDR3 length: 15 amino acids. CDR3 in amino acids: CATTDTGTGRETQYF. DNA for the CDR3: TGTGCCACCACAGACACCGGGACAGGGCGAGAGACCCAGTACTTC.

The chain couples TRBV10-2 to TRBJ2-7, with D perhaps matching TRBD2 (5 bases). Between the trimmed V and J ends, which lost 4 bases and 3 bases, there was a span of 16 bases. This CDR3 region has 15 residues. In germline, CDR1 is WSHSY, CDR2 SAAADI. The CDR3 DNA is TGCGCCAGCAGTGTTTTCTCGAGGGCCGACTACGAGCAGTACTTC. Its translation: CASSVFSRADYEQYF.

This clone has more than one count but fewer than ten. The DNA of the CDR3 is TGTGCCAGCAGTTTGTCCCATAGCAATCAGCCCCAGCATTTT. Translating it yields CASSLSHSNQPQHF. The gene calls are TRBV28 and TRBJ1-5; D call uncertain. This CDR3 comprises 14 residues. Per germline, CDR1 MDHEN and CDR2 SYDVKM. The germline V and J ends were trimmed by 3 bases and 0 bases, with 6 bases remaining between them.

This chain connects TRBV25-1 to TRBJ2-2, with D possibly TRBD2 on 5 matching bases. V lost 3 bases and J 3 bases, leaving 11 bases between the germline ends. The CDR3 runs 15 residues. Germline assignment: CDR1 MGHDK and CDR2 SYGVNS. Written as DNA, the CDR3 is TGTGCCAGCAGTGATCGAGGGTGGGACACCGGGGAGCTGTTTTTT. Amino acid sequence: CASSDRGWDTGELFF.

This clone showed up just once. The V and J genes are TRBV29-1 and TRBJ2-1; no firm D call. V gave up 1 base and J gave up 2 bases, with 3 bases separating them. Germline V gene data show CDR1 as SQVTM and CDR2 as ANQGSEA. The CDR3 totals 12 residues. The CDR3 DNA sequence: TGCAGCGTTGAAGCAGCCTACAATGAGCAGTTCTTC. Residues: CSVEAAYNEQFF.

The CDR3 protein is CSAVGGTLSGANVLTF. Here the CDR3 DNA reads TGCAGCGCCGTGGGGGGAACCCTCTCTGGGGCCAACGTCCTGACTTTC. The V gene is TRBV29-1, the J gene TRBJ2-6; perhaps TRBD2 as D (6 bases). This CDR3 region has 16 residues. V shed 7 bases and J shed 0 bases, with 16 bases lying between them. CDR1 is SQVTM and CDR2 is ANQGSEA in the germline V gene.

The genes are TRBV19 and TRBJ1-1; 8 bases align to TRBD1. J lost 5 bases, V lost 9 bases, and 5 bases had no gene match. The length of the CDR3 is 12 residues. Germline loops: CDR1 LNHDA, CDR2 SQIVND (reference sequence). The CDR3 DNA follows: TGTGCCAGCCGACAGGGGTTAACTGAAGCTTTCTTT. It specifies CASRQGLTEAFF.

The chain is built from TRBV6-5 and TRBJ2-3, with D tentatively TRBD2 (5 bases). Germline lookup yields CDR1 MNHEY and CDR2 SVGAGI. This CDR3 has 15 amino acids. V was shortened by 7 bases and J by 7 bases, with 21 bases between the two germline ends. The CDR3 DNA is TGTGCCAGCACGGAAACCGGCCTCCCGGGGAATACGCAGTATTTT. Its protein is CASTETGLPGNTQYF.

This clone was recorded once. This sequence joins TRBV5-1 and TRBJ1-2, with 8 bases identical to TRBD1. The V segment lost 5 bases and the J segment 1 base; nucleotides outside the gene matches: 7. The CDR3 has 15 residues. The germline V gene has CDR1 SGHRS and CDR2 YFSETQ. CDR3 sequence: CASRLRTGLNYGYTF. The CDR3 DNA is TGCGCCAGCAGATTGCGGACAGGGCTTAACTATGGCTACACCTTC.

The chain employs TRBV27 and TRBJ2-1; the D gene is possibly TRBD2 (7 bases). V was shortened by 2 bases and J by 7 bases, with 18 bases between the two germline ends. Germline V lookup: CDR1 MNHEY, CDR2 SMNVEV (reference sequence). This CDR3 is built from 16 residues. This CDR3 reads CASSLLGGGRLNEQFF. For the CDR3, the DNA is TGTGCCAGCAGTTTACTAGGGGGAGGGCGTCTTAATGAGCAGTTCTTC.

The V and J genes are TRBV7-8 and TRBJ1-4, with 11 bases that match TRBD1. The V segment lost 5 bases and the J segment 6 bases; nucleotides outside the gene matches: 14. The CDR3 runs to 18 residues. Germline CDR1 is SGHVS and CDR2 is FQNEAQ. In DNA form, the CDR3 reads TGTGCCAGCAGCCACACCGGGACAGGGGGGGTAGTCGATGAAAAACTGTTTTTT. Residues: CASSHTGTGGVVDEKLFF.

This rearrangement joins TRBV6-1 to TRBJ1-1; a weak D match, TRBD1 (6 bases). Germline values: CDR1 MNHNS, CDR2 SASEGT. The length of the CDR3 is 13 residues. Trimming took 3 bases from V and 7 from J, leaving 12 bases between them. CDR3 sequence (DNA): TGTGCCAGCAGTGATGGTCAGGGGATTGAAGCTTTCTTT. Amino acids: CASSDGQGIEAFF.

This clone was recorded once. The V and J genes are TRBV6-1 and TRBJ2-1, with D unresolved. Trimming removed 0 bases from V and 10 bases from J, with 7 bases in between. Germline values: CDR1 MNHNS, CDR2 SASEGT. This CDR3 is 12 amino acids long. The CDR3 nucleotides read TGTGCCAGCAGTGAAGCTCCCAGGGAGCAGTTCTTC. Its translation is CASSEAPREQFF.

The count of this clone is one. The J gene is TRBJ2-5, the V gene TRBV27; unclear D gene. CDR3 length: 11 amino acids. V dropped 6 bases and J dropped 5 bases, with 7 bases sitting between them. The germline CDR1 and CDR2 sequences are MNHEY and SMNVEV (reference sequence). CDR3 sequence: CASSNSETQYF. Written as DNA, the CDR3 is TGTGCCAGCAGCAACTCCGAGACCCAGTACTTC.

The chain combines TRBV6-6 with TRBJ2-1, with D maybe TRBD1 (6 bases). This CDR3 comprises 16 residues. V was trimmed by 0 bases and J by 0 bases, leaving 9 bases between them. Looked up from germline, CDR1 is MNHNY and CDR2 is SVGAGI (reference sequence). This chain's CDR3 is CASSYSTGSSYNEQFF. In nucleotides, the CDR3 is TGTGCCAGCAGTTACTCGACAGGTTCCTCCTACAATGAGCAGTTCTTC.

CDR3 nucleotide sequence: TGTGCCAGCAGTTTAGGTATTGGGCTTAGTGGGGCCAACGTCCTGACTTTC. Protein: CASSLGIGLSGANVLTF. The rearrangement joins TRBV28 to TRBJ2-6; D unresolved. Trimming pared 2 bases from V and 3 bases from J, leaving 14 bases between. Germline CDR1 MDHEN, CDR2 SYDVKM. The CDR3 is 17 amino acids.

The rearrangement links TRBV28 to TRBJ1-1; D is ambiguous. The CDR3 runs 13 residues. Germline values: CDR1 MDHEN, CDR2 SYDVKM. V gave up 2 bases and J gave up 3 bases, with 7 bases separating them. The CDR3 protein is CASSLGRYTEAFF. The CDR3 DNA is TGTGCCAGCAGTTTAGGGAGATACACTGAAGCTTTCTTT.